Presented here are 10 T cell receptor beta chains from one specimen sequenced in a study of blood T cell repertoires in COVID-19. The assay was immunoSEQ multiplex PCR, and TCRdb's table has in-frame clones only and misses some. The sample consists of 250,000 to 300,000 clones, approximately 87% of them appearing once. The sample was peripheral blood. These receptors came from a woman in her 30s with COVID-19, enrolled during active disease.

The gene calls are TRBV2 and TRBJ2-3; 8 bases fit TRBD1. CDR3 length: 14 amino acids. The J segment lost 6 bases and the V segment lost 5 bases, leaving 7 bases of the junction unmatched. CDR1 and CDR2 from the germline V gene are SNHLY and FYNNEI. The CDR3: CASSKDRVWDTQYF. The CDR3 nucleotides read TGTGCCAGCAGTAAGGACAGGGTCTGGGATACGCAGTATTTT.

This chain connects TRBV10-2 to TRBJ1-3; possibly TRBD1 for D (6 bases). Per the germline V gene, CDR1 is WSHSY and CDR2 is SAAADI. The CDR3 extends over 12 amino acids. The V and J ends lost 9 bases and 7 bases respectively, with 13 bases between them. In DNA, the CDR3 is TGCGCCAGACCGACCCAGGGGAACACCATATATTTT. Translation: CARPTQGNTIYF.

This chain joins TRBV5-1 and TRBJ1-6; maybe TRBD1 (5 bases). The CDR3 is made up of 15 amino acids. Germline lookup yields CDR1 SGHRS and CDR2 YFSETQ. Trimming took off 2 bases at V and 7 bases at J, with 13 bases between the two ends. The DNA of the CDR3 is TGCGCCAGCAGCTTAGGGGCCCCTCTAAATTCACCCCTCCACTTT. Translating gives CASSLGAPLNSPLHF.

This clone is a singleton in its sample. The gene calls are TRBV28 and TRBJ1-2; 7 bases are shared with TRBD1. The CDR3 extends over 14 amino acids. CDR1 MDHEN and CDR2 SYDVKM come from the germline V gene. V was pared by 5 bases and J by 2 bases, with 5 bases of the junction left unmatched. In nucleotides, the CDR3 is TGTGCCAGCAGTCCCCGGGGACAGAACTATGGCTACACCTTC. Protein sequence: CASSPRGQNYGYTF.

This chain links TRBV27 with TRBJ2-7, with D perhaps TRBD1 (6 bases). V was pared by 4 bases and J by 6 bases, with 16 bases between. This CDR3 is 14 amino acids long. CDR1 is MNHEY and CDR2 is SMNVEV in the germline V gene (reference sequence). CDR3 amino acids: CASSSGVWVGEQYF. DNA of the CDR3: TGTGCCAGCAGTTCAGGGGTATGGGTGGGCGAGCAGTACTTC.

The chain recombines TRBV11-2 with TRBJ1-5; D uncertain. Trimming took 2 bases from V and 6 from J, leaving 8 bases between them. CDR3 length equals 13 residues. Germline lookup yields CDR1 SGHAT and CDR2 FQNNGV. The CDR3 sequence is CASSLKARQPQHF. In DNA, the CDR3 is TGTGCCAGCAGCTTAAAAGCCCGTCAGCCCCAGCATTTT.

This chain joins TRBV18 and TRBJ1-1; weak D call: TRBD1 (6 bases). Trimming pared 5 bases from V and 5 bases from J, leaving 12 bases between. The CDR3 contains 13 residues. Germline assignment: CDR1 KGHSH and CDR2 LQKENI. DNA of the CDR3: TGTGCCAGCTCAGGACAGTTGGGGACTGAAGCTTTCTTT. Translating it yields CASSGQLGTEAFF.

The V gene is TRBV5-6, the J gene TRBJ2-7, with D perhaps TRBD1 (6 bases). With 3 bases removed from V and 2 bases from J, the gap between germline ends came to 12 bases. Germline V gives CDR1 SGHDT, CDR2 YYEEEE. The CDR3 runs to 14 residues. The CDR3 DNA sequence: TGTGCCAGCAGCTCTCAGGGGACCCCCTACGAGCAGTACTTC. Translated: CASSSQGTPYEQYF.

CDR3 bases: TGCGCCAGCAGCTTGGAATTAGCGGGGGGATACAATGAGCAGTTCTTC. Protein sequence: CASSLELAGGYNEQFF. This chain joins TRBV5-1 and TRBJ2-1; 10 bases align to TRBD2. Per germline, CDR1 SGHRS and CDR2 YFSETQ. Unmatched junction bases numbered 4, after V lost 0 bases and J lost 4 bases. This CDR3 comprises 16 residues.

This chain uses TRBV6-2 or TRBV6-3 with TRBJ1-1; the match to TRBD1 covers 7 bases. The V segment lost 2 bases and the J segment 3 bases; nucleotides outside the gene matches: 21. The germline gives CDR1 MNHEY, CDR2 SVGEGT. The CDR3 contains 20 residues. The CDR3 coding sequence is TGTGCCAGCAGTTACGAACTCCCCCGGGAGGGGGCGGCCGATGACACTGAAGCTTTCTTT. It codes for CASSYELPREGAADDTEAFF.